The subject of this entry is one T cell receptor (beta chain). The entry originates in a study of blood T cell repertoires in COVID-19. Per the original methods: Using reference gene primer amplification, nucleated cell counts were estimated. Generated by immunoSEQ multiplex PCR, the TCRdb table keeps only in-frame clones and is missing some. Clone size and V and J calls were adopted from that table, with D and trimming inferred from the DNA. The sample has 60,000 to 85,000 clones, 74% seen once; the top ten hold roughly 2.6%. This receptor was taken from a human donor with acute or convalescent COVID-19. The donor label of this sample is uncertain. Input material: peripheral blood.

The CDR3 is CASSVASRQTGYNEQFF. The DNA of the CDR3 is TGTGCCAGCAGCGTTGCGTCTCGGCAAACGGGTTACAATGAGCAGTTCTTC. The chain carries TRBV9 and TRBJ2-1; D call uncertain. The ends were cut back, 2 bases at V and 4 bases at J, with 19 bases in the middle. The germline V gene encodes CDR1 SGDLS and CDR2 YYNGEE. The CDR3 is 17 amino acids.